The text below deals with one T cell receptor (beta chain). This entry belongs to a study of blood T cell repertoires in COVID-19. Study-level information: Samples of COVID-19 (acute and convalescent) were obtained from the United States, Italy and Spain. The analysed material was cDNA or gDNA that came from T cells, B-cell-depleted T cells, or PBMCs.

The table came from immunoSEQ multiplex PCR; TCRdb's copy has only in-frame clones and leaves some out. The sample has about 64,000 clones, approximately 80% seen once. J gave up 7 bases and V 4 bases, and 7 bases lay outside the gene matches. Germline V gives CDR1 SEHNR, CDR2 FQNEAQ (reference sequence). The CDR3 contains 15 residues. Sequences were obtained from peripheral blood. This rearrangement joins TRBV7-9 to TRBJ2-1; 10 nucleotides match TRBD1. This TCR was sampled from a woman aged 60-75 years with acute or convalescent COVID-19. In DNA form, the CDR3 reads TGTGCCAGCAGCTCGGAACGGGACAGGGGAAATGAGCAGTTCTTC. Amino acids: CASSSERDRGNEQFF.